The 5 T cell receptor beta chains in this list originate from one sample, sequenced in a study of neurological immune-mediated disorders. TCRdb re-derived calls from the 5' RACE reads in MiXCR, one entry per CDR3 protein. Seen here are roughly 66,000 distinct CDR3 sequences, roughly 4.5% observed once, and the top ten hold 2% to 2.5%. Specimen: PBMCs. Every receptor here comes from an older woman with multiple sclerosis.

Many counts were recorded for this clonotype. The CDR3 bases are TGTGCCACCAGCAGAGATCGGGTCCATAATTCACCCCTCCACTTT. The encoded protein is CATSRDRVHNSPLHF. The chain carries TRBV15 and TRBJ1-6; no clear D. Germline V gives CDR1 LNHNV, CDR2 YYDKDF (reference sequence). V lost 0 bases and J 5 bases, leaving 8 bases between the germline ends. The CDR3 contains 15 residues.

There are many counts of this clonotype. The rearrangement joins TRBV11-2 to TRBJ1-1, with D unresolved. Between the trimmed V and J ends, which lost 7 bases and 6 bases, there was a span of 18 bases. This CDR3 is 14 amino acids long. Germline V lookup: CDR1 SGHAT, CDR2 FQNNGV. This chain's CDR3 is CASTMDPQFAEAFF. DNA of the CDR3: TGTGCCAGCACAATGGACCCACAGTTTGCTGAAGCTTTCTTT. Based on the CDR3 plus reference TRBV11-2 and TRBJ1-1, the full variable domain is EAGVAQSPRYKIIEKRQSVAFWCNPISGHATLYWYQQILGQGPKLLIQFQNNGVVDDSQLPKDRFSAERLKGVDSTLKIQPAKLEDSAVYLCASTMDPQFAEAFFGQGTRLTVV.

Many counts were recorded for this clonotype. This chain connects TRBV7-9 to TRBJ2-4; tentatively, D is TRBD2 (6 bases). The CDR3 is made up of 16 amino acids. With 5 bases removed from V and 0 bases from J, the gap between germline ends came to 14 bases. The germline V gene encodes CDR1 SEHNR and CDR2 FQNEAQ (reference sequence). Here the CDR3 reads CASSPGGSGAKNIQYF. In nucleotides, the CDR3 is TGTGCCAGCAGCCCCGGTGGTAGCGGAGCCAAAAACATTCAGTACTTC.

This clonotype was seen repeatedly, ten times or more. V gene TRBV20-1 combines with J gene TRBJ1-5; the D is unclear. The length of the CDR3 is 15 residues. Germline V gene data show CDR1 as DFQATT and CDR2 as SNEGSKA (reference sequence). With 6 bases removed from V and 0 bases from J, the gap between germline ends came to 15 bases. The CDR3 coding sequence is TGCAGTGCCAAAACTACACACCTTAGCAATCAGCCCCAGCATTTT. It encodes CSAKTTHLSNQPQHF.

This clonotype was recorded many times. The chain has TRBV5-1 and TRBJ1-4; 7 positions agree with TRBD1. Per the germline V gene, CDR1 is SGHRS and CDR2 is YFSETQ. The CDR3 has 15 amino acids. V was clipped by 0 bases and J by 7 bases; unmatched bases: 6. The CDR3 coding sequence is TGCGCCAGCAGCTTGGAGGGGGCCCTGCCTGAAAAACTGTTTTTT. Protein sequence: CASSLEGALPEKLFF.